This is a list of T cell receptor beta chains from one sample in a study of cytomegalovirus exposure and HLA in healthy donors. TCRdb keeps only in-frame clones here, not all; method: immunoSEQ multiplex PCR. The sample consists of fewer than 70,000 clones, roughly 95% of them appearing once. Sample: PBMCs. The receptors here all came from a woman younger than 30 in good health and CMV-seropositive. The CDR3 runs from the conserved cysteine through the conserved F or W. Each record gives: D gene, V gene, clone size, J gene, CDR3 protein, CDR3 DNA. The D gene is left open where the match is weak. Some rows have no size entry. The others give once, few or many, or a class for an expanded clone.

D: TRBD1
V: TRBV6-1
size: few
J: TRBJ1-5
CDR3: CASSKEPGQVPLRNQPQHF
DNA: TGTGCCAGCAGTAAAGAACCGGGACAGGTCCCTTTGCGCAATCAGCCCCAGCATTTT

D: .
V: TRBV11-2
size: .
J: TRBJ1-2
CDR3: CASSLRQVDF
DNA: TGTGCCAGCAGCTTGAGACAGGTCGACTTC

D: .
V: TRBV5-4
size: .
J: TRBJ2-1
CDR3: CASSLWDTIYNEQFF
DNA: TGTGCCAGCAGCTTGTGGGACACTATCTACAATGAGCAGTTCTTC

D: .
V: TRBV25-1
size: .
J: TRBJ2-3
CDR3: CASIQGPPQDTQYF
DNA: TGTGCCAGTATACAGGGTCCCCCACAAGATACGCAGTATTTT

D: .
V: TRBV28
size: .
J: TRBJ2-6
CDR3: CASTPRSRGSSGANVLTF
DNA: TGTGCCAGCACCCCCCGTAGCCGGGGGAGCTCTGGGGCCAACGTCCTGACTTTC

D: .
V: TRBV28
size: .
J: TRBJ2-1
CDR3: CASSSRFSERTSYNEQFF
DNA: TGTGCCAGCAGTTCCCGTTTTTCGGAGCGGACCTCCTACAATGAGCAGTTCTTC

D: TRBD1
V: TRBV11-1
size: .
J: TRBJ1-5
CDR3: CASSLGTDSNQPQHF
DNA: TGTGCCAGCAGCTTGGGGACAGATAGCAATCAGCCCCAGCATTTT

D: TRBD1
V: TRBV30
size: .
J: TRBJ1-5
CDR3: CAWSGQGNQPQHF
DNA: TGTGCCTGGAGTGGACAGGGGAATCAGCCCCAGCATTTT

D: TRBD1
V: TRBV2
size: .
J: TRBJ2-2
CDR3: CASRWDRNTGELFF
DNA: TGTGCCAGCCGCTGGGACAGGAACACCGGGGAGCTGTTTTTT

D: .
V: TRBV9
size: .
J: TRBJ2-7
CDR3: CASSVTPAEGAYEQYF
DNA: TGTGCCAGCAGCGTTACACCCGCGGAGGGCGCCTACGAGCAGTACTTC

D: .
V: TRBV19
size: .
J: TRBJ1-5
CDR3: CASRKGGDQPQHF
DNA: TGTGCCAGTAGGAAAGGGGGAGATCAGCCCCAGCATTTT

D: .
V: TRBV6-1
size: .
J: TRBJ2-3
CDR3: CASSSDWRTDTQYF
DNA: TGTGCCAGCAGTTCGGACTGGAGAACAGATACGCAGTATTTT

D: .
V: TRBV7-2
size: .
J: TRBJ2-7
CDR3: CASTPGLHYEQYF
DNA: TGTGCCAGCACCCCCGGACTCCACTACGAGCAGTACTTC

D: .
V: TRBV5-8
size: .
J: TRBJ1-2
CDR3: CASSLDGQFYGYTF
DNA: TGTGCCAGCAGCTTGGATGGACAGTTCTATGGCTACACCTTC

D: TRBD2
V: TRBV28
size: .
J: TRBJ2-1
CDR3: CASRVRVAGPNNEQFF
DNA: TGTGCCAGCAGGGTCAGGGTAGCGGGGCCAAACAATGAGCAGTTCTTC

D: TRBD1
V: TRBV5-1
size: .
J: TRBJ1-2
CDR3: CASSLDEPGGDYGYTF
DNA: TGCGCCAGCAGCTTGGATGAGCCAGGGGGCGACTATGGCTACACCTTC

D: TRBD1
V: TRBV5-1
size: .
J: TRBJ2-7
CDR3: CASSWTPGTGSNEQYF
DNA: TGCGCCAGCAGCTGGACCCCCGGGACAGGGTCGAACGAGCAGTACTTC

D: TRBD1
V: TRBV5-1
size: .
J: TRBJ1-1
CDR3: CASSSRQGLPEAFF
DNA: TGCGCCAGCAGTTCCCGACAGGGGCTCCCTGAAGCTTTCTTT

D: .
V: TRBV6-5
size: .
J: TRBJ1-2
CDR3: CASSEWTDYGYTF
DNA: TGTGCCAGCAGTGAATGGACTGACTATGGCTACACCTTC

D: TRBD1
V: TRBV19
size: .
J: TRBJ1-2
CDR3: CASSPGQGTNYGYTF
DNA: TGTGCCAGTAGTCCGGGACAGGGGACTAACTATGGCTACACCTTC

D: TRBD1
V: TRBV15
size: .
J: TRBJ2-7
CDR3: CATSGKGQIYEQYF
DNA: TGTGCCACCAGCGGAAAGGGACAGATCTACGAGCAGTACTTC

D: .
V: TRBV7-9
size: .
J: TRBJ1-1
CDR3: CASSLAGSNTEAFF
DNA: TGTGCCAGCAGCTTAGCCGGTTCCAACACTGAAGCTTTCTTT

D: TRBD1
V: TRBV6-1
size: .
J: TRBJ2-7
CDR3: CASNRGQGTTKQYF
DNA: TGTGCCAGCAACCGGGGACAGGGCACTACGAAGCAGTACTTC

D: .
V: TRBV2
size: once
J: TRBJ1-5
CDR3: CASSAGGGGEPQHF
DNA: TGTGCCAGCAGCGCCGGGGGTGGTGGCGAGCCCCAGCATTTT